This T cell receptor (beta chain) was observed in a study of PD-1 blockade in mismatch repair-deficient tumors. Points from the study as a whole: After pembrolizumab, tumor-resident clones rose rapidly, then generally contracted before radiologic responses.

Generated by immunoSEQ multiplex PCR, the TCRdb table keeps only in-frame clones and is missing some. The sample has tens of thousands of clones; 81% are singletons. PCR or immunohistochemistry showed mismatch repair deficiency in every enrolled patient. The TCR-sequenced patients were a few responders to pembrolizumab. Notes on this clone: As yet, its antigen is unknown.

Germline V lookup: CDR1 SNHLY, CDR2 FYNNEI. This CDR3 spans 15 amino acids. Trimming cost V 4 bases and J 7 bases, with 17 bases left between them. The chain combines TRBV2 with TRBJ2-1; a weak D match, TRBD1 (6 bases). This sequence originates from an adult with mismatch repair-deficient cancer. The sample in question was peripheral blood, obtained 12 weeks after starting pembrolizumab. CDR3 residues: CASSVAGDQGNEQFF. For the CDR3, the DNA is TGTGCCAGCAGTGTTGCCGGGGACCAGGGGAATGAGCAGTTCTTC.